The 16 T cell receptor beta chains in this list originate from one sample, sequenced in a study of TIL therapy for anti-PD-1-resistant metastatic lung cancer. Time point given: pre-treatment sample, taken before nivolumab and TIL therapy. The libraries were made with immunoSEQ v3. The table came from immunoSEQ multiplex PCR; TCRdb's copy has only in-frame clones and leaves some out. This table holds just under 60,000 clones, approximately 69% found once. This sample comprised blood, obtained at baseline. The receptor set was obtained from a person between 30 and 79 years old with non-small cell lung cancer.

V usage is TRBV6-1 and J usage is TRBJ1-1; no reliable D call. Germline-derived CDR1 and CDR2 are MNHNS and SASEGT. The CDR3 length is 13 residues. The V end lost 8 bases, the J end lost 0 bases, and 10 bases lay between the germline ends. CDR3 in DNA: TGTGCCAGCGTATTCTCACTGAACACTGAAGCTTTCTTT. This codes for CASVFSLNTEAFF.

This clone was recorded a few times. The chain couples TRBV2 to TRBJ2-2; unclear D gene. In germline, CDR1 is SNHLY, CDR2 FYNNEI. The ends were cut back, 6 bases at V and 0 bases at J, with 8 bases in the middle. The CDR3 extends over 14 amino acids. The CDR3 reads CASRHDANTGELFF. CDR3 DNA sequence: TGTGCCAGCAGGCACGACGCGAACACCGGGGAGCTGTTTTTT.

J is TRBJ2-1 and V is TRBV7-6; 12 positions agree with TRBD2. V lost 1 base to trimming and J lost 6 bases; unmatched junction nucleotides: 7. This CDR3 spans 17 amino acids. Germline assignment: CDR1 SGHVS and CDR2 FNYEAQ. This CDR3 reads CASSLGPSGGEGNEQFF. The CDR3 DNA is TGTGCCAGCAGCTTAGGGCCTAGCGGGGGGGAAGGCAATGAGCAGTTCTTC.

The chain joins TRBV28 to TRBJ2-3; no clear D gene. This CDR3 has 12 residues. Germline CDR1 and CDR2: MDHEN and SYDVKM. Trimming stripped 4 bases from V and 1 base from J, with 3 bases between. In DNA, the CDR3 is TGTGCCAGCAGTTACGGCACAGATACGCAGTATTTT. Its translation: CASSYGTDTQYF.

This chain joins TRBV5-6 and TRBJ1-2; D ambiguous. Germline V gene lookup returns CDR1 SGHDT and CDR2 YYEEEE. The CDR3 is 13 amino acids. The V end lost 1 base, the J end lost 6 bases, and 10 bases lay between the germline ends. The CDR3 DNA sequence: TGTGCCAGCAGCTTGAGTGGGGAGGATGGCTACACCTTC. Translating gives CASSLSGEDGYTF. The variable domain in full, with the rest retrieved from reference TRBV5-6 and TRBJ1-2, is DAGVTQSPTHLIKTRGQQVTLRCSPKSGHDTVSWYQQALGQGPQFIFQYYEEEERQRGNFPDRFSGHQFPNYSSELNVNALLLGDSALYLCASSLSGEDGYTFGSGTRLTVV.

This clone was seen once. This chain joins TRBV7-2 and TRBJ2-3, with D perhaps TRBD1 (6 bases). V lost 0 bases, J lost 1 base, and 8 bases lay in between. Germline values: CDR1 SGHTA, CDR2 FQGNSA. This CDR3 contains 15 residues. DNA of the CDR3: TGTGCCAGCAGCTTAGCCTCAGGGGGCACAGATACGCAGTATTTT. Translating gives CASSLASGGTDTQYF.

The chain combines TRBV11-3 with TRBJ2-6, with TRBD2 identical over 8 bases. The germline V gene encodes CDR1 SGHNT and CDR2 YENEEA. V lost 5 bases, J lost 2 bases, and 2 bases stayed unmatched. The length of the CDR3 is 15 residues. CDR3 protein: CASSKRGPGANVLTF. Written as DNA, the CDR3 is TGTGCCAGCAGCAAGCGGGGGCCTGGGGCCAACGTCCTGACTTTC.

V gene TRBV5-1 combines with J gene TRBJ2-5; D is uncertain. The CDR3 spans 15 residues. V shed 3 bases and J shed 4 bases, with 16 bases lying between them. Per germline, CDR1 SGHRS and CDR2 YFSETQ. CDR3 loop: CASSSAIKGLETQYF. DNA for the CDR3: TGCGCCAGCAGCTCGGCCATAAAAGGATTAGAGACCCAGTACTTC.

A word on this clone: Germline is not matched at one junction end, which may reflect a read error. The chain is built from TRBV7-9 and TRBJ2-3; TRBD2 matches 10 bases. The CDR3 has 14 residues. The germline V gene encodes CDR1 SEHNR and CDR2 FQNEAQ (reference sequence). CDR3 nucleotides: TGTGCCAGCAGCCTAGCGGGAGACACAGATACGCAGTATTTT. It yields the protein CASSLAGDTDTQYF.

This clone was seen a handful of times. V and J are TRBV5-1 and TRBJ1-1; D unclear. V was shortened by 0 bases and J by 1 base, with 7 bases between the two germline ends. Per the germline V gene, CDR1 is SGHRS and CDR2 is YFSETQ. The CDR3 is made up of 14 amino acids. The CDR3 reads CASSLAPGNTEAFF. CDR3 DNA sequence: TGCGCCAGCAGCTTGGCCCCAGGGAACACTGAAGCTTTCTTT.

There are a few counts of this clone. The chain links TRBV7-9 to TRBJ2-2; unclear D gene. CDR3 size: 15 residues. The germline gives CDR1 SEHNR, CDR2 FQNEAQ (reference sequence). Trimming cost V 5 bases and J 5 bases, with 15 bases left between them. The CDR3 sequence is CASSENKATTGELFF. The CDR3 DNA is TGTGCCAGCAGCGAAAATAAGGCTACGACCGGGGAGCTGTTTTTT.

The J gene is TRBJ2-2, the V gene TRBV7-3; D unresolved. Germline V CDR1 and CDR2: SGHTA, FQGTGA. The CDR3 loop spans 13 amino acids. The V and J ends lost 5 bases and 7 bases respectively, with 11 bases between them. CDR3 region: CASSPIRGGELFF. The CDR3, as DNA: TGTGCCAGCAGCCCGATAAGAGGCGGGGAGCTGTTTTTT.

This clone was seen a single time. This chain links TRBV15 with TRBJ2-5, with no clear D. Germline lookup yields CDR1 LNHNV and CDR2 YYDKDF (reference sequence). The CDR3 runs to 14 residues. V was cut by 1 base and J by 1 base, with 7 bases left in between. The CDR3 region is CATSRGNSQETQYF. CDR3 DNA sequence: TGTGCCACCAGCAGAGGTAACAGCCAAGAGACCCAGTACTTC. Full variable domain (missing parts from reference TRBV15 and TRBJ2-5): DAMVIQNPRYQVTQFGKPVTLSCSQTLNHNVMYWYQQKSSQAPKLLFHYYDKDFNNEADTPDNFQSRRPNTSFCFLDIRSPGLGDTAMYLCATSRGNSQETQYFGPGTRLLVL.

The J gene is TRBJ2-2, the V gene TRBV9; D possibly uses TRBD1 or TRBD2 (5 bases each). Trimming removed 7 bases from V and 4 bases from J, with 11 bases in between. This CDR3 has 13 residues. Germline V CDR1 and CDR2: SGDLS, YYNGEE. In DNA, the CDR3 is TGTGCCAGCGGGCAGGGACCCACCGGGGAGCTGTTTTTT. Translated: CASGQGPTGELFF.

V and J are TRBV19 and TRBJ2-7; maybe TRBD1 (5 bases). V was trimmed by 5 bases and J by 6 bases, leaving 14 bases between them. Per germline, CDR1 LNHDA and CDR2 SQIVND (reference sequence). This CDR3 region has 13 residues. In DNA, the CDR3 is TGTGCCAGTAGTCCCCCTCCAGGGCCCGAGCAGTACTTC. It is translated as CASSPPPGPEQYF. Complete variable domain (other parts from reference TRBV19 and TRBJ2-7): DGGITQSPKYLFRKEGQNVTLSCEQNLNHDAMYWYRQDPGQGLRLIYYSQIVNDFQKGDIAEGYSVSREKKESFPLTVTSAQKNPTAFYLCASSPPPGPEQYFGPGTRLTVT.

By sample share, this clone is medium-sized. The chain has TRBV7-9 and TRBJ2-7, with D possibly being TRBD1 (6 bases). Per the germline V gene, CDR1 is SEHNR and CDR2 is FQNEAQ (reference sequence). The CDR3 is 13 residues long. Trimming cost V 5 bases and J 3 bases, with 11 bases left between them. The CDR3 protein is CASSPRTVYEQYF. The CDR3 nucleotides are TGTGCCAGCAGCCCACGGACAGTCTACGAGCAGTACTTC.